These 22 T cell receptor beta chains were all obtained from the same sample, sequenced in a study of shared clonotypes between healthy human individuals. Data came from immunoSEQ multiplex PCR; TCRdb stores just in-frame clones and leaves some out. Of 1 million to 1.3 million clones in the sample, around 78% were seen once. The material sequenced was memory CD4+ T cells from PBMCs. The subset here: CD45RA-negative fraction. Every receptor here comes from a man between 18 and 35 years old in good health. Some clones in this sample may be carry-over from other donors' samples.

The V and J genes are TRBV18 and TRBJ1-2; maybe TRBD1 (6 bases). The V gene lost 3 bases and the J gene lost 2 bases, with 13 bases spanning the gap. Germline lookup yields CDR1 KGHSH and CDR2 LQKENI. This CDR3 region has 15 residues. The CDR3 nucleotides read TGTGCCAGCTCACCTGAAGGACAGATAAACTATGGCTACACCTTC. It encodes CASSPEGQINYGYTF.

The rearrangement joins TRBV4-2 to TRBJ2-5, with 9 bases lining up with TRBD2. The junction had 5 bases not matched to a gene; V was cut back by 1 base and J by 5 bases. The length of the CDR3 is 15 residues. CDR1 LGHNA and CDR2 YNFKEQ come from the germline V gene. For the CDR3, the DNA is TGTGCCAGCAGCCAAGGGACTAGCGCCCCGGAGACCCAGTACTTC. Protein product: CASSQGTSAPETQYF.

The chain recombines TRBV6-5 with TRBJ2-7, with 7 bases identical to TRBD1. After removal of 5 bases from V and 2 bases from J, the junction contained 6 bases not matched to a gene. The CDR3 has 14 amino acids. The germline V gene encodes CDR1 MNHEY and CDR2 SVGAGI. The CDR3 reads CASSEGGQTYEQYF. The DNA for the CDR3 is TGTGCCAGCAGTGAAGGGGGACAGACCTACGAGCAGTACTTC.

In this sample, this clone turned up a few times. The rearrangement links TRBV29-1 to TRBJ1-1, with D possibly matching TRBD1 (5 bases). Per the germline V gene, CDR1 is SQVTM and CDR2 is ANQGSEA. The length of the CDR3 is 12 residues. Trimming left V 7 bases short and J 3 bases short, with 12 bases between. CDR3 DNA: TGCAGCGGCCGAACCAGGGACACTGAAGCTTTCTTT. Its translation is CSGRTRDTEAFF.

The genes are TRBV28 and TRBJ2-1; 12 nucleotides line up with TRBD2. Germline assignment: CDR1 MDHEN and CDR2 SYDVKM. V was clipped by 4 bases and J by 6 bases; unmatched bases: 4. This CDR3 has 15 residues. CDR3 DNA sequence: TGTGCCAGCAGTTCCCTAGCGGGAGGGCGCAATGAGCAGTTCTTC. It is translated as CASSSLAGGRNEQFF.

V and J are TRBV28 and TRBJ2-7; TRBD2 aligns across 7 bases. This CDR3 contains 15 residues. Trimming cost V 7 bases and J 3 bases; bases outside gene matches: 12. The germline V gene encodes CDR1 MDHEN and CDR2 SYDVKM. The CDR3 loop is CASIHRTGRVYEQYF. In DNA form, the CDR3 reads TGTGCCAGCATCCATAGGACTGGGAGGGTCTACGAGCAGTACTTC.

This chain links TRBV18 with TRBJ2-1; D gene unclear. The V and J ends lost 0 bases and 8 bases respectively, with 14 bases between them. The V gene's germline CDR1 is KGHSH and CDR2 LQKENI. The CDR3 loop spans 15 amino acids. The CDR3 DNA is TGTGCCAGCTCACCACCCCAGGCCGCTTCCTATGAGCAGTTCTTC. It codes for CASSPPQAASYEQFF.

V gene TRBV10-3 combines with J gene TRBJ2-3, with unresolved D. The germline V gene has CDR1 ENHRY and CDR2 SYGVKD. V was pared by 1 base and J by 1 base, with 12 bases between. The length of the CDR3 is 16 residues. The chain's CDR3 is CAISELEYRGTDTQYF. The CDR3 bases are TGTGCCATCAGTGAGTTAGAATATAGGGGCACAGATACGCAGTATTTT.

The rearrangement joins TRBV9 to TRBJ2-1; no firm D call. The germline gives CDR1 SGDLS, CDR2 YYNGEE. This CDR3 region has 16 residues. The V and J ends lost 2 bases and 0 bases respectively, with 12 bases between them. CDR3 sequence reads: CASSVVSVSSYNEQFF. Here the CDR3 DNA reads TGTGCCAGCAGCGTCGTGTCTGTGAGCTCCTACAATGAGCAGTTCTTC.

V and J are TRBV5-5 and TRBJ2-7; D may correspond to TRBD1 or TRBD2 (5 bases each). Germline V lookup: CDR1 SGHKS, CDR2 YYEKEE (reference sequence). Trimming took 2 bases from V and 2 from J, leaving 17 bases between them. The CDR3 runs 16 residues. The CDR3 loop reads CASSLRPGAATYEQYF. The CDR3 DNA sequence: TGTGCCAGCAGCTTACGTCCCGGGGCGGCTACCTACGAGCAGTACTTC.

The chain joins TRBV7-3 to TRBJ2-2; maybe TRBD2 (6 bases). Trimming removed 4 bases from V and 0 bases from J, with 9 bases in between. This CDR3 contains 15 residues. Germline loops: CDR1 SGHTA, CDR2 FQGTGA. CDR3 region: CASSSGLSNTGELFF. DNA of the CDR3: TGTGCCAGCAGCTCGGGACTTTCGAACACCGGGGAGCTGTTTTTT. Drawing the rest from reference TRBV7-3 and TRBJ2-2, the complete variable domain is GAGVSQTPSNKVTEKGKYVELRCDPISGHTALYWYRQSLGQGPEFLIYFQGTGAADDSGLPNDRFFAVRPEGSVSTLKIQRTERGDSAVYLCASSSGLSNTGELFFGEGSRLTVL.

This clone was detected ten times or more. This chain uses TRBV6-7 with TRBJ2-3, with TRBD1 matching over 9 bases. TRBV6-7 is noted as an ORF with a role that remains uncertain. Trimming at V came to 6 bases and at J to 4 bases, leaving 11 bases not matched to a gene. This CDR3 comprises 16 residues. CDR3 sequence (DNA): TGTGCCAGCAGCCGAGTCCGTACAGGGGGCGCAGATACGCAGTATTTT. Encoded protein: CASSRVRTGGADTQYF.

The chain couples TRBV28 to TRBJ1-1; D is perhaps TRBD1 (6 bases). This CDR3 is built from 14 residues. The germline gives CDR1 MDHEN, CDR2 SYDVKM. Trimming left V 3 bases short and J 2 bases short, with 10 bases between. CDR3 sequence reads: CASSFSGANTEAFF. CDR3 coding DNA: TGTGCCAGCAGTTTCTCGGGGGCCAACACTGAAGCTTTCTTT.

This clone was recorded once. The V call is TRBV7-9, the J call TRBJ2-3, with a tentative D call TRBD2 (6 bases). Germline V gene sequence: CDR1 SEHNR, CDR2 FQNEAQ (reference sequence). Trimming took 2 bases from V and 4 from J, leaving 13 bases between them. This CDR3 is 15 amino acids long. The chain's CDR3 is CASSLSGWGADTQYF. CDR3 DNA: TGTGCCAGCAGCTTATCAGGGTGGGGGGCAGATACGCAGTATTTT.

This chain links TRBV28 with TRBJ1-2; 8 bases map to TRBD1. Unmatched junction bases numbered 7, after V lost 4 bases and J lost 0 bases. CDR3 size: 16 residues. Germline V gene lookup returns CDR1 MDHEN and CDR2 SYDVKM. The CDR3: CASSSFTGGSNYGYTF. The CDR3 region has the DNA TGTGCCAGCAGTTCTTTTACAGGGGGGTCTAACTATGGCTACACCTTC.

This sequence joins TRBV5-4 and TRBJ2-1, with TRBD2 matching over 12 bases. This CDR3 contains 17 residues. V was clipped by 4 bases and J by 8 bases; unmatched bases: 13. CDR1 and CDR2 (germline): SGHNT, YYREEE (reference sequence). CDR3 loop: CASSPSWGTSGRYEQFF. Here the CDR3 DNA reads TGTGCCAGCAGCCCTTCTTGGGGAACTAGCGGGAGGTATGAGCAGTTCTTC.

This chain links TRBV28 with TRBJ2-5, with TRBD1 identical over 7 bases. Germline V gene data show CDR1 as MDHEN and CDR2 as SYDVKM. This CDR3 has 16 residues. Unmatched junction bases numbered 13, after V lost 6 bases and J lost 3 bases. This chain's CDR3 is CASSPNRGRKEETQYF. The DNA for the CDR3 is TGTGCCAGCAGCCCCAACAGGGGACGGAAAGAAGAGACCCAGTACTTC.

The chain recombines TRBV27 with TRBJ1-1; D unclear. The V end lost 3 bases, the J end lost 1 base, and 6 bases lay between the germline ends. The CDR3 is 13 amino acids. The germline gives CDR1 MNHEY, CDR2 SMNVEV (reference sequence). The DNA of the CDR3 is TGTGCCAGCAGTTTCTACCGGAACACTGAAGCTTTCTTT. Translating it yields CASSFYRNTEAFF.

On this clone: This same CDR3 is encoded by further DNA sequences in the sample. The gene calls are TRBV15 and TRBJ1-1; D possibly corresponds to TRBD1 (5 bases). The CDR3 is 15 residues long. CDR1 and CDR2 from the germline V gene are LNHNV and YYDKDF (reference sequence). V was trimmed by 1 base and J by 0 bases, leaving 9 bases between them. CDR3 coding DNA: TGTGCCACCAGCAGAGGGGGGACTGTGAACACTGAAGCTTTCTTT. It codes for CATSRGGTVNTEAFF.

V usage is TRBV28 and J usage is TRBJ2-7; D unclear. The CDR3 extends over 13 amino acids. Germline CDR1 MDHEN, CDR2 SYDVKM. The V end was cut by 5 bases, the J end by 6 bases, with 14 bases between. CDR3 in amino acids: CASSTGLSGEQYF. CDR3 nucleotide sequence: TGTGCCAGCAGTACGGGCCTCTCCGGCGAGCAGTACTTC.

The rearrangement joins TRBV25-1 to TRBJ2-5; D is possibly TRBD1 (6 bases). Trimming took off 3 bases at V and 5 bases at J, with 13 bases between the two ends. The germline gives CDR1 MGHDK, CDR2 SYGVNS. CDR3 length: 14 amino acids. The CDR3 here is CASSDRGEGETQYF. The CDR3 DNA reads TGTGCCAGCAGTGACAGGGGAGAAGGGGAGACCCAGTACTTC.

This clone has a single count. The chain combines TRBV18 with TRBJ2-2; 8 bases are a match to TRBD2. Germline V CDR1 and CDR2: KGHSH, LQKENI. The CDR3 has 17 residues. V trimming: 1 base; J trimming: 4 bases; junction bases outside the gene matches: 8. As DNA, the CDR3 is TGTGCCAGCTCACCACGGGGACTAGACGTTGGCACCGGGGAGCTGTTTTTT. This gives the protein CASSPRGLDVGTGELFF.